The source of this TCR beta chain is a study of cytomegalovirus exposure and HLA in healthy donors. In regard to this clone: Its target is unknown.

Repertoires were generated with immunoSEQ multiplex PCR, while TCRdb's copy carries only in-frame clones and drops some. The profile covers 100,000 to 120,000 clones, with about 92% appearing a single time and 1.5% to 2% taken by the ten largest. Germline CDR1 is LGHNA and CDR2 is YSLEER. The germline V and J ends were trimmed by 1 base and 4 bases, with 7 bases remaining between them. CDR3 length: 13 residues. Notes on the study in general: Researchers catalogued over 150 TCR beta chains as cytomegalovirus-associated.

The donors belonged to the roughly 110-subject validation cohort, separate from the 666-subject first cohort. The J gene is TRBJ1-2, the V gene TRBV4-3; D uncertain. This clonotype originated in a woman between 18 and 29 years old in good health and CMV-seronegative. Sequencing input: PBMCs. The CDR3 sequence is CASSQVVSYGYTF. The CDR3 DNA reads as TGCGCCAGCAGCCAAGTGGTCAGCTATGGCTACACCTTC.